This T cell receptor (beta chain) came from a study of human T cells and chemical hapten exposure. Study in general: How much TCR each sample yielded varied, mostly because pooled library volumes differed slightly.

TCRdb ran MiXCR on the 5' RACE reads and lists one entry per CDR3 protein. The sample holds about 81,000 distinct CDR3 sequences, about 8.4% seen once. Trimming stripped 0 bases from V and 0 bases from J, with 11 bases between. The CDR3 length is 16 residues. Germline CDR1 is MGHRA and CDR2 is YSYEKL. Total RNA extraction was carried out from unfractionated whole blood. The TCR comes from a male donor in good health. The chain joins TRBV4-1 to TRBJ1-1; D uncertain. CDR3 in DNA: TGCGCCAGCAGCCAAGAATACGAGGTTATGAACACTGAAGCTTTCTTT. Its protein product is CASSQEYEVMNTEAFF.